Reported below is one T cell receptor (beta chain). Its antigen is as yet unknown. This sample is part of a study of blood T cells in healthy people across ages. The use of a sample-barcoded 5' primer and a J-beta primer mix characterized a second PCR of roughly 6 to 11 cycles. Using its own MiXCR run on the 5' RACE reads, TCRdb lists one record per CDR3 protein. The sample lists 1.5 million to 1.8 million distinct CDR3 sequences, approximately 43% occurring once. This CDR3 contains 15 residues. Between the trimmed V and J ends, which lost 4 bases and 4 bases, there was a span of 17 bases. Germline assignment: CDR1 SGHRS and CDR2 YFSETQ. Findings and limits, study-wide: Diversity was higher, and naive CD4+ cells more numerous, in long-lived donors than in aged donors.

The sequence was obtained from a woman younger than 30 in good health. Sequencing was done on a sample of blood. The gene calls are TRBV5-1 and TRBJ2-5; possible D gene TRBD1, 6 bases. CDR3 residues: CASSLSTGMGETQYF. Here the CDR3 DNA reads TGCGCCAGCAGCCTCTCCACAGGGATGGGAGAGACCCAGTACTTC.